The rows below give T cell receptor beta chains drawn from one sample of a study of OX40 agonist ivuxolimab in advanced cancers. Produced via immunoSEQ multiplex PCR; TCRdb's table is partial and in-frame only. The sample records fewer than 130,000 clones, over 85% being singletons. The sample consisted of CD4+ or CD8+ T cells sorted from blood, taken in a trial of the OX40 agonist ivuxolimab. All receptors come from an adult with an advanced solid tumor such as melanoma, head and neck, liver or kidney cancer. Each CDR3 is given with its conserved first and last residue. D genes are given only for firm matches. Only some rows state a clone size, as once, few, many or a class for expanded clones.

D: TRBD1; J: TRBJ1-2; V: TRBV30; size: few; length: 13; DNA: TGTGCCTGGGCACAGGGGGCCGGCTATGGCTACACCTTC; CDR3: CAWAQGAGYGYTF
D: TRBD1; J: TRBJ1-5; V: TRBV28; size: NA; length: 16; DNA: TGTGCCAGCAGTTTATCGACAGGGAAGGCGAATCAGCCCCAGCATTTT; CDR3: CASSLSTGKANQPQHF
D: NA; J: TRBJ1-3; V: TRBV6-1; size: NA; length: 14; DNA: TGTGCCAGCATTATGGGGGCTTCTGGAAACACCATATATTTT; CDR3: CASIMGASGNTIYF
D: TRBD2; J: TRBJ2-3; V: TRBV27; size: NA; length: 15; DNA: TGTGCCAGCAGTTTAATGGGAGGGGCCACAGATACGCAGTATTTT; CDR3: CASSLMGGATDTQYF
D: TRBD1; J: TRBJ1-4; V: TRBV18; size: NA; length: 15; DNA: TGTGCCAGCTCACCCCGACAGGGGTGGAGTGAAAAACTGTTTTTT; CDR3: CASSPRQGWSEKLFF
D: NA; J: TRBJ1-5; V: TRBV7-2; size: NA; length: 14; DNA: TGTGCCAGCTCCTCCGGGGCAGGGCCTCAGCCCCAGCATTTT; CDR3: CASSSGAGPQPQHF
D: TRBD1; J: TRBJ2-7; V: TRBV6-1; size: NA; length: 14; DNA: TGTGCCAGCAGTGGCCGGGACAGGGGGCCAGAGCAGTACTTC; CDR3: CASSGRDRGPEQYF
D: TRBD1; J: TRBJ2-7; V: TRBV2; size: NA; length: 15; DNA: TGTGCCACCAGACCACAGGGGACCCTTGTATACGAGCAGTACTTC; CDR3: CATRPQGTLVYEQYF
D: NA; J: TRBJ2-7; V: TRBV11-3; size: NA; length: 13; DNA: TGTGCCAGCAGCTTTAATGAAGGGAACGAGCAGTACTTC; CDR3: CASSFNEGNEQYF
D: TRBD1; J: TRBJ1-2; V: TRBV11-2; size: NA; length: 15; DNA: TGTGCCAGCAGCCTGACAGGGGGCTCGCTAGGTGGCTACACCTTC; CDR3: CASSLTGGSLGGYTF
D: NA; J: TRBJ2-2; V: TRBV6-5; size: NA; length: 11; DNA: TGTGCCAGCAGTTTCCTCGGGGAGCTGTTTTTT; CDR3: CASSFLGELFF
D: TRBD1; J: TRBJ2-1; V: TRBV5-6; size: NA; length: 15; DNA: TGTGCCAGCAGTCCCGGGACAGGGGTCAGCAATGAGCAGTTCTTC; CDR3: CASSPGTGVSNEQFF
D: TRBD2; J: TRBJ2-1; V: TRBV5-1; size: NA; length: 16; DNA: TGCGCCAGCAGCTACACTAGCGGGGGGCGGGTTGATGAGCAGTTCTTC; CDR3: CASSYTSGGRVDEQFF
D: TRBD2; J: TRBJ2-5; V: TRBV15; size: NA; length: 14; DNA: TGTGCCACCAGCAGAGATCTAGCGGGAGAGACCCAGTACTTC; CDR3: CATSRDLAGETQYF
D: NA; J: TRBJ1-2; V: TRBV7-8; size: NA; length: 16; DNA: TGTGCCAGCAGCTTAGCGGCCAGCAAGACCACTTATGGCTACACCTTC; CDR3: CASSLAASKTTYGYTF
D: TRBD1; J: TRBJ2-3; V: TRBV7-2; size: NA; length: 14; DNA: TGTGCCAGCAGCGTACAGGGGGGCACAGATACGCAGTATTTT; CDR3: CASSVQGGTDTQYF
D: NA; J: TRBJ1-5; V: TRBV19; size: NA; length: 16; DNA: TGTGCCAGTAGTTTAAGGGACGAGCGTGGCAATCAGCCCCAGCATTTT; CDR3: CASSLRDERGNQPQHF
D: NA; J: TRBJ2-1; V: TRBV7-2; size: NA; length: 13; DNA: TGTGCCAGCAGCTTAGATATTTACAATGAGCAGTTCTTC; CDR3: CASSLDIYNEQFF
D: NA; J: TRBJ2-1; V: TRBV6-6; size: NA; length: 15; DNA: TGTGCCAGCAGTTACAGCCGGCCGCGGGACAATGAGCAGTTCTTC; CDR3: CASSYSRPRDNEQFF
D: NA; J: TRBJ1-4; V: TRBV7-8; size: NA; length: 15; DNA: TGTGCCAGCAGCTCCTCAGGGACAACTAATGAAAAACTGTTTTTT; CDR3: CASSSSGTTNEKLFF
D: NA; J: TRBJ2-1; V: TRBV5-1; size: NA; length: 15; DNA: TGCGCCAGCAGCCCGGGGACACCTCGCGGAAATGAGCAGTTCTTC; CDR3: CASSPGTPRGNEQFF
D: TRBD2; J: TRBJ2-5; V: TRBV9; size: NA; length: 17; DNA: TGTGCCAGCAGCGATGGACTAGCGGGAGGCGCGAGGGAGACCCAGTACTTC; CDR3: CASSDGLAGGARETQYF
D: NA; J: TRBJ1-3; V: TRBV7-6; size: NA; length: 11; DNA: TGTGCCGCGACCAGTGGAAACACCATATATTTT; CDR3: CAATSGNTIYF
D: TRBD2; J: TRBJ2-3; V: TRBV7-3; size: NA; length: 15; DNA: TGTGCCAGCAGCCGGGCTAGCGGGGGGGCAGATACGCAGTATTTT; CDR3: CASSRASGGADTQYF
D: NA; J: TRBJ2-1; V: TRBV9; size: NA; length: 15; DNA: TGTGCCAGCAGCCCAGGACTACTTCGAACTAGTGAGCAGTTCTTC; CDR3: CASSPGLLRTSEQFF
D: NA; J: TRBJ1-5; V: TRBV19; size: NA; length: 14; DNA: TGTGCCAGTAGTACCGCCCGTGAAAATCAGCCCCAGCATTTT; CDR3: CASSTARENQPQHF
D: NA; J: TRBJ2-7; V: TRBV7-9; size: NA; length: 14; DNA: TGTGCCAGCAGCTTTGCCGATCCAGGAGAAGAGCAGTACTTC; CDR3: CASSFADPGEEQYF
D: TRBD1; J: TRBJ2-5; V: TRBV7-3; size: NA; length: 15; DNA: TGTGCCAGCAGCTCCTCGACTGGACAGGGAAAGACCCAGTACTTC; CDR3: CASSSSTGQGKTQYF
D: TRBD2; J: TRBJ2-5; V: TRBV4-3; size: NA; length: 17; DNA: TGCGCCAGCAGCCAAGATTTCGGGATAGCGGGAGGGCGGACCCAGTACTTC; CDR3: CASSQDFGIAGGRTQYF
D: NA; J: TRBJ2-1; V: TRBV4-1; size: NA; length: 16; DNA: TGCGCCAGCAGCCAAGATCAAGGGACGGCTTACAATGAGCAGTTCTTC; CDR3: CASSQDQGTAYNEQFF
D: NA; J: TRBJ1-1; V: TRBV18; size: NA; length: 14; DNA: TGTGCCAGCTCACCCGGGGAAGGGTACACTGAAGCTTTCTTT; CDR3: CASSPGEGYTEAFF
D: TRBD1; J: TRBJ1-5; V: TRBV29-1; size: NA; length: 13; DNA: TGCAGCGCCGGACAGGCTAGCAATCAGCCCCAGCATTTT; CDR3: CSAGQASNQPQHF
D: TRBD1; J: TRBJ2-1; V: TRBV4-1; size: NA; length: 19; DNA: TGCGCCAGCAGCCAAGATGGCGGGACAGGGTATGCGGTTTGGAATGAGCAGTTCTTC; CDR3: CASSQDGGTGYAVWNEQFF
D: TRBD2; J: TRBJ2-3; V: TRBV4-3; size: NA; length: 16; DNA: TGCGCCAGCAGCCTTCGACCGGGACTAGCAACAGATACGCAGTATTTT; CDR3: CASSLRPGLATDTQYF
D: NA; J: TRBJ1-5; V: TRBV2; size: NA; length: 15; DNA: TGTGCCAGCAGGGCGCGGACAGTTAGCAATCAGCCCCAGCATTTT; CDR3: CASRARTVSNQPQHF
D: NA; J: TRBJ2-2; V: TRBV5-1; size: NA; length: 14; DNA: TGCGCCACCAAACCGGAACCTTTCACCGGGGAGCTGTTTTTT; CDR3: CATKPEPFTGELFF
D: NA; J: TRBJ1-2; V: TRBV25-1; size: once; length: 14; DNA: TGTGCCAGCAGTGTGGGCAGGGACATCTATGGCTACACCTTC; CDR3: CASSVGRDIYGYTF
D: NA; J: TRBJ1-2; V: TRBV30; size: once; length: 13; DNA: TGTGCCTGGAGTGTAAGGACGGCCTATGGCTACACCTTC; CDR3: CAWSVRTAYGYTF
D: NA; J: TRBJ2-4; V: TRBV5-6; size: NA; length: 15; DNA: TGTGCCAGCAGCTTGGGCAGCCCAAATTTAAACATTCAGTACTTC; CDR3: CASSLGSPNLNIQYF
D: NA; J: TRBJ1-1; V: TRBV6-5; size: NA; length: 12; DNA: TGTGCCAGCAGTCGGACAGCGGCTGAAGCTTTCTTT; CDR3: CASSRTAAEAFF
D: TRBD1; J: TRBJ1-3; V: TRBV7-2; size: NA; length: 16; DNA: TGTGCCAGCAGCTTCGTACAGGGGGCGTCTGGAAACACCATATATTTT; CDR3: CASSFVQGASGNTIYF
D: NA; J: TRBJ1-2; V: TRBV7-9; size: NA; length: 13; DNA: TGTGCCAGCAGCTTCGGGATTAACTATGGCTACACCTTC; CDR3: CASSFGINYGYTF
D: NA; J: TRBJ2-7; V: TRBV10-3; size: NA; length: 13; DNA: TGTGCCAGTTCCCCGGACTACTCCTACGAGCAGTACTTC; CDR3: CASSPDYSYEQYF
D: TRBD1; J: TRBJ1-5; V: TRBV19; size: NA; length: 17; DNA: TGTGCCAGTAGTATCCTGATGACAGGGTATAGCAATCAGCCCCAGCATTTT; CDR3: CASSILMTGYSNQPQHF
D: TRBD1; J: TRBJ1-5; V: TRBV19; size: NA; length: 15; DNA: TGTGCCAGTAGAGGGACAGGGTTAGGCAATCAGCCCCAGCATTTT; CDR3: CASRGTGLGNQPQHF
D: NA; J: TRBJ1-6; V: TRBV30; size: NA; length: 12; DNA: TGTGCCTGGAGACCGCGCGACCATTCCCTCCACTTT; CDR3: CAWRPRDHSLHF
D: NA; J: TRBJ1-1; V: TRBV7-2; size: NA; length: 14; DNA: TGTGCCAGCAGCTTGGGACTCCAGAACACTGAAGCTTTCTTT; CDR3: CASSLGLQNTEAFF
D: NA; J: TRBJ2-3; V: TRBV19; size: once; length: 14; DNA: TGTGCCAGTGGATTGGACCCCAGCACAGATACGCAGTATTTT; CDR3: CASGLDPSTDTQYF
D: NA; J: TRBJ2-7; V: TRBV5-5; size: NA; length: 16; DNA: TGTGCCAGCAGCTTGGCCCCCGACAGCAAAACCTACGAGCAGTACTTC; CDR3: CASSLAPDSKTYEQYF
D: TRBD1; J: TRBJ1-6; V: TRBV30; size: NA; length: 13; DNA: TGTGCCTGGAACGACAGGGGCGATTCACCCCTCCACTTT; CDR3: CAWNDRGDSPLHF
D: TRBD1; J: TRBJ2-4; V: TRBV13; size: few; length: 15; DNA: TGTGCCAGCAGCTTTGCGGACAGGGGAAGAAACATTCAGTACTTC; CDR3: CASSFADRGRNIQYF
D: NA; J: TRBJ1-1; V: TRBV19; size: once; length: 16; DNA: TGTGCCAGTAGTATTAGGGTGGGGGCGTCGGACACTGAAGCTTTCTTT; CDR3: CASSIRVGASDTEAFF
D: TRBD1; J: TRBJ1-2; V: TRBV6-6; size: NA; length: 14; DNA: TGTGCCAGCAGTGGCGACAGGGTCGGCTATGGCTACACCTTC; CDR3: CASSGDRVGYGYTF